This T cell receptor beta chain originates from a study of beta chain features in type 1 diabetes. This clone occurred a few times. Its antigen remains unidentified. In the same sample, other DNA sequences code for this CDR3. Germline V gene data show CDR1 as SGHRS and CDR2 as YFSETQ. The CDR3 has 13 residues. V was clipped by 2 bases and J by 3 bases, with 8 bases between them. Study-level points and caveats: Patients with type 1 diabetes showed fewer VDJ junction insertions and more deletions. Within the patient group, naive, central memory and Treg TCRB repertoires appeared more similar to each other than within healthy donors. Sequencing used cDNA, and cells with high TCR expression could therefore be over-represented.

Isolated RNA was reverse transcribed in full, so expressed TCRB transcripts were sequenced. Using immunoSEQ multiplex PCR, the repertoire was profiled, and TCRdb retains in-frame clones only, with some absent. The table includes 450,000 to 600,000 clones, approximately 28% detected once. Staining for CD45RO/CCR7/CD25/CD127/CD95/CD27 allowed sorting of CD4+ naive, central memory, regulatory and stem cell-like memory cells. The chain recombines TRBV5-1 with TRBJ1-1; possibly TRBD1 for D (5 bases). This clonotype was obtained from a man younger than 35 in good health. Source material: naive CD4+ T cells from blood. CDR3 in amino acids: CASSFGTDTEAFF. The CDR3 DNA follows: TGCGCCAGCAGCTTCGGGACGGACACTGAAGCTTTCTTT.